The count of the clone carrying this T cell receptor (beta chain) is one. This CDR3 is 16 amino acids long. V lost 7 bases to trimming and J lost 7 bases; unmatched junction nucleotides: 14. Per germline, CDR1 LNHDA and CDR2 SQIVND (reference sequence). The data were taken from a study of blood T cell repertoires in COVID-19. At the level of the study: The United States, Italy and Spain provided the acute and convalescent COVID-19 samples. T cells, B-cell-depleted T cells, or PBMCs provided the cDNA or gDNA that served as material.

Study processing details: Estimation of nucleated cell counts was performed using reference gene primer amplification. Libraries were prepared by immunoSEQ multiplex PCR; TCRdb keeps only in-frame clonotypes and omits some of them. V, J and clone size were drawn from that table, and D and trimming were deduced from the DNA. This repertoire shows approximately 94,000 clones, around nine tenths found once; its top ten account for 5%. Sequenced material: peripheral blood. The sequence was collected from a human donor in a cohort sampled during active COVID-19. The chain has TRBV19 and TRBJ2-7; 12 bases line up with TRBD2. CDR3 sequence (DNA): TGTGCCAGTACCAGGACTAGCGGGAACTTCGGGGGTGAGCAGTACTTC. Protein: CASTRTSGNFGGEQYF.